This record concerns one T cell receptor beta chain sequence. This clonotype was seen a handful of times. No cognate antigen has been identified for it. Base qualities are not provided; no much larger clone lies one nucleotide away. This sample is drawn from a study of T-cell reconstitution after alpha-beta-depleted transplantation in children (dated by TCRdb to 2016 to 2017). Regarding the study in general: Using TCR repertoire profiling, the study quantitatively followed how T-cell immune reconstitution unfolded in children after TCRalphabeta/CD19-depleted allogeneic hematopoietic cell transplantation. On the study overall, not on this receptor specifically: Over the following months the frequencies of hyperexpanded clones went down, and after one year T-cell counts and TCRbeta diversity were mostly credited to newly produced T cells. The apparently early recovery of alphabetaT-cell counts about two months after transplant reportedly depended on only several hundred rapidly expanded clones that came from non-depleted graft cells. In some patients, the high TCRbeta diversity seen at day 60 was put down to recipient T cells and intrathymic progenitors that had survived conditioning.

The CDR3 starts with the cysteine, ends with the phenylalanine, and has 16 residues. CDR3 DNA only is kept here, 48 bases in frame from base 1. V and J are truncated by 1 base and 0 bases respectively, leaving an intervening sequence of 10 bases. CDR1 and CDR2 were assigned from the germline V gene (reference sequence) as LGHDT and YNNKEL. What this sample's treatment or condition label stands for: allogeneic hematopoietic cell transplantation with graft depleted of TCRalphabeta T cells and CD19 B cells. The children who served as transplant recipients had been given grafts of TCRalphabeta/CD19-depleted allogeneic hematopoietic cells. The library relied on PCR. TCRdb names Illumina HiSeq 2500 as the instrument used. TCR library preparation used molecular barcoding, with unique molecular identifiers applied to normalize quantification of the TCRbeta repertoire. TCRdb reran the public reads through fastp at Q25 and MiXCR, keeping productive beta chains. Rows are combined by CDR3 protein, so each entry shows the most common genes and DNA. The sample contains around 800,000 distinct CDR3 sequences, 15% to 20% of them found a single time. Approximately 5% of the sample is taken by the ten largest.

The source was PBMCs, mostly from graft donor cells, collected 360 days after TCRalphabeta/CD19-depleted stem cell transplant. The receptor chain draws on TRBV3-1 and TRBJ1-3, with the D gene call left open. This clonotype originated in a male patient between 5 and 17 years old who had a stem cell transplant for acute lymphoblastic leukemia, so the T cells may come from the graft donor. The CDR3 protein: CASSQVPEGSGNTIYF. DNA sequence: TGTGCCAGCAGCCAAGTGCCGGAGGGCTCTGGAAACACCATATATTTT. The reference TRBV3-1 and TRBJ1-3 proteins fill in what lies around the CDR3, so the full variable domain reads DTAVSQTPKYLVTQMGNDKSIKCEQNLGHDTMYWYKQDSKKFLKIMFSYNNKELIINETVPNRFSPKSPDKAHLNLHINSLELGDSAVYFCASSQVPEGSGNTIYFGEGSWLTVV.